This TCR beta chain was sequenced during a study of blood T cell repertoires in COVID-19. Study in general: Whether acute or convalescent, the COVID-19 samples came from the United States, Italy and Spain. The cDNA or gDNA used as material had been derived from T cells, B-cell-depleted T cells, or PBMCs.

In the original processing: Reference gene primer amplification gave estimated nucleated cell counts. Clones were sequenced by immunoSEQ multiplex PCR, and TCRdb holds only the in-frame ones, with some missing. That table supplies the V and J calls and clone size; D and trimming were determined from the DNA. The sample contains over 250,000 clones, 86% of which appear only once. The CDR3 consists of 13 residues. CDR1 and CDR2 from the germline V gene are SNHLY and FYNNEI. V was pared by 5 bases and J by 14 bases, with 16 bases between. The sequence derives from a man in his forties who had recovered from COVID-19. The sequenced sample consisted of peripheral blood. The chain combines TRBV2 with TRBJ1-6, with D perhaps TRBD1 (6 bases). CDR3: CASSSEGGLTLHF. CDR3 nucleotides: TGTGCCAGCAGTTCCGAAGGGGGTCTGACCCTCCACTTT.